The rows below give T cell receptor beta chains drawn from one sample of a study of blood T cell repertoires in COVID-19. Measured with immunoSEQ multiplex PCR; TCRdb has only the in-frame clones, and not every one. The profile shows 95,000 to 100,000 clones, about 81% of them singletons. Sequencing input: peripheral blood. The receptors originated from a woman aged 55-69 years with acute or convalescent COVID-19. Both conserved end residues are part of each CDR3. The D gene is left open where the match is weak.

v_gene: TRBV5-4; j_gene: TRBJ2-7; d_gene: TRBD2; CDR3aa: CASSPSGGAGEQYF; CDR3nt: TGTGCCAGCAGCCCGAGCGGGGGGGCGGGCGAGCAGTACTTC
v_gene: TRBV3-1/TRBV3-2; j_gene: TRBJ2-3; d_gene: NA; CDR3aa: CASSPTGSTDTQYF; CDR3nt: TGTGCCAGCAGCCCTACGGGGAGCACAGATACGCAGTATTTT
v_gene: TRBV19; j_gene: TRBJ2-3; d_gene: NA; CDR3aa: CASSPRRESTDTQYF; CDR3nt: TGTGCCAGTAGTCCCCGGAGGGAAAGCACAGATACGCAGTATTTT
v_gene: TRBV7-9; j_gene: TRBJ1-6; d_gene: NA; CDR3aa: CASSLAIGEGSPLHF; CDR3nt: TGTGCCAGCAGCTTAGCGATAGGGGAAGGCTCACCCCTCCACTTT
v_gene: TRBV5-1; j_gene: TRBJ1-6; d_gene: NA; CDR3aa: CASSPGGGGNSPLHF; CDR3nt: TGCGCCAGCAGCCCGGGGGGGGGTGGCAATTCACCCCTCCACTTT
v_gene: TRBV28; j_gene: TRBJ1-1; d_gene: TRBD1; CDR3aa: CASKNFKGAQELTEAFF; CDR3nt: TGTGCCAGCAAGAATTTTAAGGGGGCGCAGGAACTCACTGAAGCTTTCTTT
v_gene: TRBV6-5; j_gene: TRBJ2-1; d_gene: TRBD2; CDR3aa: CASSPKRGTYNEQFF; CDR3nt: TGTGCCAGCAGTCCCAAGCGGGGGACCTACAATGAGCAGTTCTTC
v_gene: TRBV11-2; j_gene: TRBJ1-1; d_gene: NA; CDR3aa: CASSLSGFEAFF; CDR3nt: TGTGCCAGCAGCTTGTCAGGGTTTGAAGCTTTCTTT
v_gene: TRBV7-2; j_gene: TRBJ2-5; d_gene: TRBD2; CDR3aa: CASSLDFASGQETQYF; CDR3nt: TGTGCCAGCAGCTTAGATTTTGCTAGCGGCCAGGAGACCCAGTACTTC
v_gene: TRBV20-1; j_gene: TRBJ2-3; d_gene: TRBD2; CDR3aa: CSASDRGGQDTQYF; CDR3nt: TGCAGTGCTAGTGACCGGGGGGGCCAAGATACGCAGTATTTT